Shown below are 12 T cell receptor beta chains from a single sample sequenced in a study of cytomegalovirus exposure and HLA in healthy donors. Both 60 Vbeta primers and 13 Jbeta primers went into the PCR. Some clones are missing from TCRdb's copy, which holds only in-frame ones; the method was immunoSEQ multiplex PCR. The table lists around 280,000 clones, roughly 90% of them singletons. Sequenced material: PBMCs. The receptor source for this set is a woman aged 18-29 years in good health and CMV-seronegative.

V usage is TRBV7-3 and J usage is TRBJ2-1; a possible D gene is TRBD1 (5 bases). This CDR3 region has 14 residues. Trimming took off 5 bases at V and 5 bases at J, with 13 bases between the two ends. Germline assignment: CDR1 SGHTA and CDR2 FQGTGA. CDR3 sequence reads: CASSGSGSHNEQFF. The CDR3 region has the DNA TGTGCCAGCAGCGGCTCAGGGTCGCACAATGAGCAGTTCTTC.

V and J are TRBV19 and TRBJ1-2, with 9 bases matching TRBD1. The germline V gene encodes CDR1 LNHDA and CDR2 SQIVND (reference sequence). The trim removed 4 bases at V and 2 bases at J, leaving 8 bases unmatched. The CDR3 covers 16 residues. CDR3 loop: CASSTGTGRSNYGYTF. As DNA, the CDR3 is TGTGCCAGTAGTACCGGGACAGGGCGCTCGAACTATGGCTACACCTTC. Complete variable domain (other parts from reference TRBV19 and TRBJ1-2): DGGITQSPKYLFRKEGQNVTLSCEQNLNHDAMYWYRQDPGQGLRLIYYSQIVNDFQKGDIAEGYSVSREKKESFPLTVTSAQKNPTAFYLCASSTGTGRSNYGYTFGSGTRLTVV.

This clone was picked up a small number of times. The chain is built from TRBV6-1 and TRBJ2-1; 10 bases are a match to TRBD2. The CDR3 consists of 15 residues. Looked up from germline, CDR1 is MNHNS and CDR2 is SASEGT. J gave up 6 bases and V 2 bases, and 4 bases lay outside the gene matches. CDR3 DNA sequence: TGTGCCAGCAGTGAATTCAGCGGGGGGGCCAATGAGCAGTTCTTC. It specifies CASSEFSGGANEQFF.

The CDR3 spells CASGRQNQPQHF. CDR3 nucleotide sequence: TGTGCTAGTGGTCGACAGAATCAGCCCCAGCATTTT. The V and J genes are TRBV12-5 and TRBJ1-5, with TRBD1 as a possible D gene (5 bases). The V end was cut by 5 bases, the J end by 4 bases, with 6 bases between. The CDR3 is 12 residues long. Germline loops: CDR1 LGHNT, CDR2 FRNRAP.

The rearrangement links TRBV6-1 to TRBJ1-1; 11 nucleotides line up with TRBD1. Germline CDR1 MNHNS, CDR2 SASEGT. CDR3 length equals 14 residues. J lost 10 bases, V lost 4 bases, and 8 bases had no gene match. CDR3 nucleotide sequence: TGTGCCAGCAGTGCCGGGGACAGGGGGGCTGGAGCTTTCTTT. This codes for CASSAGDRGAGAFF.

This clone came up once. The rearrangement links TRBV19 to TRBJ1-2; tentatively, D is TRBD1 (5 bases). CDR1 is LNHDA and CDR2 is SQIVND in the germline V gene (reference sequence). This CDR3 comprises 17 residues. V was clipped by 5 bases and J by 8 bases, with 27 bases between them. The CDR3 bases are TGTGCCAGTAGTCCGCCGGGACTGAACACGGGATGGGACGGCTACACCTTC. Its translation: CASSPPGLNTGWDGYTF.

This chain links TRBV5-6 with TRBJ1-1, with 8 bases fitting TRBD1. Germline V lookup: CDR1 SGHDT, CDR2 YYEEEE. Trimming at V came to 1 base and at J to 1 base, leaving 3 bases not matched to a gene. The CDR3 consists of 15 residues. CDR3 coding DNA: TGTGCCAGCAGCTTGAAAGGGACAGGGAACACTGAAGCTTTCTTT. Protein: CASSLKGTGNTEAFF.

The chain is built from TRBV5-1 and TRBJ2-5, with 9 bases aligning to TRBD2. Germline values: CDR1 SGHRS, CDR2 YFSETQ. The CDR3 loop spans 17 amino acids. With V trimmed by 0 bases and J by 4 bases, 10 bases remained unmatched. As DNA, the CDR3 is TGCGCCAGCAGCTTGGGGGCAATTAGCGGGGGCGGAGAGACCCAGTACTTC. It is translated as CASSLGAISGGGETQYF.

This sequence joins TRBV5-1 and TRBJ2-7; perhaps TRBD1 as D (6 bases). Trimming removed 2 bases at V and 2 bases at J, with 11 bases between. Germline lookup yields CDR1 SGHRS and CDR2 YFSETQ. The CDR3 contains 14 residues. CDR3 region: CASSFQQGTYEQYF. The CDR3 bases are TGCGCCAGCAGCTTTCAACAGGGAACCTACGAGCAGTACTTC.

The chain is built from TRBV11-2 and TRBJ2-7; D may be TRBD1 (6 bases). The CDR3 is made up of 16 amino acids. Trimming left V 4 bases short and J 0 bases short, with 16 bases between. CDR1 is SGHAT and CDR2 is FQNNGV in the germline V gene. The CDR3 nucleotides read TGTGCCAGCAGCTCCGTAACAGGGAGCCACTCCTACGAGCAGTACTTC. Encoded protein: CASSSVTGSHSYEQYF.

The chain couples TRBV7-9 to TRBJ2-3, with 7 bases fitting TRBD2. Germline values: CDR1 SEHNR, CDR2 FQNEAQ (reference sequence). This CDR3 comprises 15 residues. V lost 5 bases and J lost 4; bases outside the gene matches: 9. DNA for the CDR3: TGTGCCAGCAGCCAACGCGGGGGAATCGCAGATACGCAGTATTTT. As protein: CASSQRGGIADTQYF. The whole variable domain, remainder taken from reference TRBV7-9 and TRBJ2-3, is DTGVSQNPRHKITKRGQNVTFRCDPISEHNRLYWYRQTLGQGPEFLTYFQNEAQLEKSRLLSDRFSAERPKGSFSTLEIQRTEQGDSAMYLCASSQRGGIADTQYFGPGTRLTVL.

This chain connects TRBV19 to TRBJ2-3, with 8 bases aligning to TRBD1. The ends lost 5 bases at V and 2 bases at J; junction bases unmatched: 9. Looked up from germline, CDR1 is LNHDA and CDR2 is SQIVND (reference sequence). The CDR3 length is 16 residues. The CDR3 region is CASSSPGTGTTDTQYF. The CDR3 DNA reads as TGTGCCAGTAGTTCCCCCGGGACAGGAACCACAGATACGCAGTATTTT.